This TCR beta chain is from a study of blood T cell repertoires in COVID-19. Clones were read by immunoSEQ multiplex PCR, and TCRdb kept only the in-frame ones, dropping some. The sample has roughly 200,000 clones, roughly 81% seen once. V dropped 7 bases and J dropped 6; count of bases not matched to a gene: 10. The germline V gene has CDR1 SNHLY and CDR2 FYNNEI. The CDR3 is 15 amino acids. The V gene is TRBV2, the J gene TRBJ2-5, with TRBD1 matching over 11 bases. Source material: peripheral blood. This clonotype was obtained from an elderly woman with acute or convalescent COVID-19. The CDR3 bases are TGTGCCAGCACCCATTCGGGGACAGGGGGAAAGACCCAGTACTTC. Its translation is CASTHSGTGGKTQYF.